The rows below give T cell receptor beta chains drawn from one sample of a study of technical replicates of blood from several donors. The data were produced by immunoSEQ multiplex PCR, yet TCRdb's version contains in-frame clones alone and is incomplete. The table records tens of thousands of clones, roughly 97% of them present only once. Specimen: T cells isolated from PBMCs. All receptors come from a human donor in good health. Each CDR3 is given with its conserved first and last residue. D genes are given only for firm matches. Clone size is stated in some rows and not others, as once, few, many or a class when expanded.

v_call	clone_size	d_call	j_call	cdr3_nt	cdr3_aa
TRBV4-1	NA	NA	TRBJ1-5	TGCGCCAGCAGCCAAGAATGGGGGGACAATCAGCCCCAGCATTTT	CASSQEWGDNQPQHF
TRBV10-1	NA	NA	TRBJ1-1	TGCGCCAGCAGTTTAACAGGGCCTGCCGTAGGTGAAGCTTTCTTT	CASSLTGPAVGEAFF
TRBV7-9	NA	NA	TRBJ1-6	TGTGCCAGCAGCTCAAAGGACAGCCGAAATTCACCCCTCCACTTT	CASSSKDSRNSPLHF
TRBV4-1	NA	NA	TRBJ1-4	TGCGCCAGCAGCCAAGATCGATGGTCGGGGAAACTGTTTTTT	CASSQDRWSGKLFF
TRBV6-5	once	TRBD2	TRBJ2-1	TGTGCCAGCAGTTTGGGAGCGGGACTTTACAATGAGCAGTTCTTC	CASSLGAGLYNEQFF
TRBV14	NA	TRBD1	TRBJ2-7	TGTGCCACTTCGACAGGGGGGTTTCGCGAGCAGTACTTC	CATSTGGFREQYF
TRBV7-2	NA	NA	TRBJ1-2	TGTGCCAGCAGCTTAGAAGTGACAGTCTATGGCTACACCTTC	CASSLEVTVYGYTF
TRBV30	NA	TRBD1	TRBJ1-1	TGTGCCTGGAGAAACAGGGGGAAGACTGAAGCTTTCTTT	CAWRNRGKTEAFF
TRBV7-9	NA	NA	TRBJ1-3	TGTGCCAGCAGCTTACGTGGCTCCTCTGGAAACACCATATATTTT	CASSLRGSSGNTIYF
TRBV29-1	once	NA	TRBJ2-5	TGCAGCGTCGGGGTGGGAGAGACCCAGTACTTC	CSVGVGETQYF
TRBV2	NA	TRBD1	TRBJ2-7	TGTGCCAGCAGGAAACGGGACAGGGGGAACGAGCAGTACTTC	CASRKRDRGNEQYF
TRBV13	NA	TRBD1	TRBJ1-1	TGTGCCAGCACCCAGGGGACAGGGGTAACTGAAGCTTTCTTT	CASTQGTGVTEAFF
TRBV7-9	few	NA	TRBJ2-2	TGTGCCAGCAGCTTAGATTTTGGTCCTACGAACACCGGGGAGCTGTTTTTT	CASSLDFGPTNTGELFF
TRBV7-9	once	TRBD2	TRBJ2-7	TGTGCCAGCAGCTCGAAGACTAGCGGTGGAACCTACGAGCAGTACTTC	CASSSKTSGGTYEQYF
TRBV4-1	NA	NA	TRBJ2-1	TGCGCCAGCAGCCAAGAACCCGGGAGTTACTTCAATGAGCAGTTCTTC	CASSQEPGSYFNEQFF
TRBV7-3	NA	TRBD1	TRBJ1-1	TGTGCCACCATGACAGGGAGGAAGGCTTTCTTT	CATMTGRKAFF
TRBV11-2	NA	TRBD1	TRBJ1-1	TGTGCCAGCACCCAGGACAGGTCGAACACTGAAGCTTTCTTT	CASTQDRSNTEAFF
TRBV7-6	NA	NA	TRBJ2-7	TGTGCCAGCAGCTTAGCGCAAGGCGGGTCCTCCTACGAGCAGTACTTC	CASSLAQGGSSYEQYF
TRBV5-1	NA	TRBD2	TRBJ2-3	TGCGCCAGCAGCTTTCTAGCGGGAGGGGGTGATACGCAGTATTTT	CASSFLAGGGDTQYF
TRBV19	NA	TRBD1	TRBJ2-2	TGTGCCAGTAGTCCCGGACAGGGCGACACCGGGGAGCTGTTTTTT	CASSPGQGDTGELFF
TRBV29-1	NA	NA	TRBJ2-2	TGCAGCGCTTGGCTTACGAACACCGGGGAGCTGTTTTTT	CSAWLTNTGELFF
TRBV6-1	NA	NA	TRBJ1-1	TGTGCCAGCAGTGAAGGAGGACGGGGTGAAGCTTTCTTT	CASSEGGRGEAFF
TRBV5-4	once	TRBD1	TRBJ2-1	TGTGCCAGCAGCTTTGGACAGGGGGCGAATGAGCAGTTCTTC	CASSFGQGANEQFF
TRBV28	few	TRBD2	TRBJ2-7	TGTGCCAGCAGGATGACTAGCGGGAGCTACGAGCAGTACTTC	CASRMTSGSYEQYF
TRBV10-2	NA	NA	TRBJ2-7	TGCGCCAGCATCCCGTCGCTGAGCTCCTACGAGCAGTACTTC	CASIPSLSSYEQYF
TRBV30	NA	TRBD2	TRBJ2-5	TGTGCCTGGAGTGTTCTAGCGGGGGCCTTACAAGAGACCCAGTACTTC	CAWSVLAGALQETQYF
TRBV11-2	NA	TRBD2	TRBJ2-7	TGTGCCAGCAGCTCCTTAGCGGGAGGGCCCCACGAGCAGTACTTC	CASSSLAGGPHEQYF
TRBV5-1	NA	TRBD2	TRBJ2-1	TGCGCCAGCAGCTGGAGCGGGGGGGCTGATGAGCAGTTCTTC	CASSWSGGADEQFF
TRBV28	NA	TRBD1	TRBJ2-7	TGTGCCAGCAGTTTATTGATATCACTAGGGGGCCACGAGCAGTACTTC	CASSLLISLGGHEQYF
TRBV19	NA	NA	TRBJ2-2	TGTGCCAGTAAGAAGAGAACCGGGGAGCTGTTTTTT	CASKKRTGELFF
TRBV7-2	few	NA	TRBJ2-1	TGTGCCAGCAGCTTAAACGGGGTGGGGTACAATGAGCAGTTCTTC	CASSLNGVGYNEQFF
TRBV7-8	NA	NA	TRBJ1-1	TGTGCCAGCAGCTTGCGAGGAGCTGAAGCTTTCTTT	CASSLRGAEAFF
TRBV6-8	once	NA	TRBJ1-1	TGTGCCAGCAGTCCTATCGCTTTCTTT	CASSPIAFF
TRBV6-5	NA	NA	TRBJ2-1	TGTGCCAGCAGTTATAGGGGCCTTACCTACAATGAGCAGTTCTTC	CASSYRGLTYNEQFF
TRBV5-1	NA	NA	TRBJ1-1	TGCGCCAGCAGCTCCGGACAGACGCAAGAAGCTTTCTTT	CASSSGQTQEAFF
TRBV5-1	NA	NA	TRBJ2-2	TGCGCCAGCAGAGGGGGCGGGGAGCTGTTTTTT	CASRGGGELFF
TRBV2	NA	TRBD1	TRBJ1-5	TGTGCCAGCAGCGGCACAGGGGGCAATCAGCCCCAGCATTTT	CASSGTGGNQPQHF
TRBV9	NA	NA	TRBJ2-2	TGTGCCAGCAGCGTAGCTCCTTCCGTCGGGGAGCTGTTTTTT	CASSVAPSVGELFF
TRBV7-9	NA	TRBD2	TRBJ2-7	TGTGCCAGCAGCCCCGGGACTAGTCTCGGAAACGAGCAGTACTTC	CASSPGTSLGNEQYF
TRBV4-1	NA	NA	TRBJ2-1	TGCGCCAGCAGCCAACTCCTAGGGGGATACAATGAGCAGTTCTTC	CASSQLLGGYNEQFF
TRBV7-3	NA	TRBD1	TRBJ2-7	TGTGCCAGCAGCTTAAAGGGACAGGGCAACTACGAGCAGTACTTC	CASSLKGQGNYEQYF
TRBV18	NA	TRBD1	TRBJ2-7	TGTGCCAGCTCACCAGGGACAGCGGTCTCCTACGAGCAGTACTTC	CASSPGTAVSYEQYF
TRBV6-1	NA	TRBD2	TRBJ2-1	TGTGCCAGCAGTGAAGCAGGACTAGCTCATTTCTTC	CASSEAGLAHFF
TRBV18	NA	NA	TRBJ1-4	TGTGCCAGCTCGCCGACAACAACTAATGAAAAACTGTTTTTT	CASSPTTTNEKLFF
TRBV5-1	NA	NA	TRBJ2-1	TGCGCCAGCACCAAGGACAGCAGCTCCTACAATGAGCAGTTCTTC	CASTKDSSSYNEQFF
TRBV7-9	NA	TRBD2	TRBJ2-1	TGTGCCAGCAGCTTTACCTTCGCTTCTAGCGGGAGGAGCAATGAGCAGTTCTTC	CASSFTFASSGRSNEQFF
TRBV5-1	NA	NA	TRBJ1-1	TGCGCCAGCGAAGAAGGGCAGGGAGGAGGGACTGAAGCTTTCTTT	CASEEGQGGGTEAFF
TRBV4-1	NA	TRBD1	TRBJ2-7	TGCGCCAGCAGCCAAGGGCAGGGGGACTACGAGCAGTACTTC	CASSQGQGDYEQYF
TRBV28	NA	NA	TRBJ2-7	TGTGCCAGCAGTCCACGGGTCGTCGGGGAGCAGTACTTC	CASSPRVVGEQYF
TRBV25-1	NA	NA	TRBJ1-1	TGTGCCAGCAGTGTAGGCAGTTGGGGCATGAACACTGAAGCTTTCTTT	CASSVGSWGMNTEAFF
TRBV7-9	NA	TRBD2	TRBJ2-3	TGTGCCAGCAGACAAAGCATCATTGGCGGGAGAGTAGCAGATACGCAGTATTTT	CASRQSIIGGRVADTQYF